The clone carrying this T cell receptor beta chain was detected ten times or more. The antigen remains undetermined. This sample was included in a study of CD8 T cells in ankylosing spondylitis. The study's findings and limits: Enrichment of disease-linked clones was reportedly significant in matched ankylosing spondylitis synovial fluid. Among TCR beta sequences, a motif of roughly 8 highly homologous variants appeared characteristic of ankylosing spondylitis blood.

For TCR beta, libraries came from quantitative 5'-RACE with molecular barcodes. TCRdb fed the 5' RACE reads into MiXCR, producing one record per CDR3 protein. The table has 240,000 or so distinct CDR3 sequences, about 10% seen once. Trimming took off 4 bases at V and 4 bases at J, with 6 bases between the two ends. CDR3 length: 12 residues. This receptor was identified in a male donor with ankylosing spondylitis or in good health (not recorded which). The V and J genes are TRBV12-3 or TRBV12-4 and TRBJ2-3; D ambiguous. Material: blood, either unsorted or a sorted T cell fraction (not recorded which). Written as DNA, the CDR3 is TGTGCCAGCAGTTCTTTATCAGATACGCAGTATTTT. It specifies CASSSLSDTQYF.